The T cell receptor (beta chain) described here comes from a study of siplizumab effects on memory and regulatory T cells. Study findings and constraints: Naive T cells appeared more varied than memory cells and looked like key alloresponse contributors. Roughly 75-95% of proliferating clones (CD4+ or CD8+) could not be assigned a naive or memory phenotype.

The assay was immunoSEQ multiplex PCR, and TCRdb's table has in-frame clones only and misses some. This table has 100,000 or so clones, approximately 90% appearing once. Of note for this clone: Its antigen is not identified.

Germline V gene sequence: CDR1 SNHLY, CDR2 FYNNEI. V was trimmed by 6 bases and J by 8 bases, leaving 14 bases between them. The CDR3 consists of 13 residues. The receptor's source is a human donor in good health. This rearrangement joins TRBV2 to TRBJ2-4; perhaps TRBD1 as D (6 bases). Sequenced: Tregs sorted from blood. The CDR3 DNA follows: TGTGCCAGCAGACGGACAGCTAGGGACATTCAGTACTTC. This translates into CASRRTARDIQYF.